The following is a TCR beta chain sequence with its context. Its antigen is as yet unknown. This CDR3 comprises 17 residues. V was shortened by 0 bases and J by 2 bases, with 17 bases between the two germline ends. Libraries were prepared by immunoSEQ multiplex PCR; TCRdb keeps only in-frame clonotypes and omits some of them. The data contain hundreds of thousands of clones, 90% to 96% of them seen just once; the ten biggest clones take up 0.055% to 0.075%. This specimen belongs to a study of shared clonotypes between healthy human individuals. In the study overall: A couple of female and three male donors aged 18 to 49 were enrolled. Study-wide points: Larger estimated richness was generally recorded for naive subsets relative to memory subsets. The researchers took only blood, and tissue repertoires probably look different.

Each of the donors was a healthy adult who was HIV-negative and had not had a recent acute infection or vaccination. This clonotype originated in a woman aged 30 to 39 in good health. V usage is TRBV23-1 and J usage is TRBJ2-7; perhaps TRBD2 as D (6 bases). TRBV23-1 is known as an ORF, though its function is uncertain. Material: naive CD4+ T cells sorted from blood. Subset defined: CD45RA+ positively selected. CDR3 nucleotides: TGCGCCAGCAGTCAATCGGGGGGAATGGGAAACCCCTACGAGCAGTACTTC. Its translation is CASSQSGGMGNPYEQYF.